The 17 T cell receptor beta chains below come from one sample, sequenced in a study of tumor and adjacent non-tumor tissue in lung cancer. The template was RNA from unsorted bulk tissue. Distant lung tissue was collected more than 3 cm away from the tumor edge. Three rounds of nested PCR, following a modified ARM-PCR protocol, produced the TCRbeta library. TCRdb re-called the multiplex PCR reads with MiXCR, one entry per CDR3 protein. This repertoire shows around 99,000 distinct CDR3 sequences, roughly two thirds found once; its top ten account for roughly 19%. Sequencing was carried out using distant non-tumor lung tissue. The receptors were gathered from a man in his 60s with non-small cell lung cancer.

As to this clonotype: The junction departs from germline at one end; a sequencing error may be responsible. The chain is built from TRBV11-2 and TRBJ2-3, with D uncertain. Germline CDR1 reads SGHAT; CDR2 reads FQNNGV. The CDR3 is 14 residues long. The CDR3 bases are TGTTCCAGCAGCCACCGGACCTCTATCGCTACGCAGTATTTT. The encoded protein is CSSSHRTSIATQYF. The full variable domain, rest sourced from reference TRBV11-2 and TRBJ2-3, is EAGVAQSPRYKIIEKRQSVAFWCNPISGHATLYWYQQILGQGPKLLIQFQNNGVVDDSQLPKDRFSAERLKGVDSTLKIQPAKLEDSAVYLCSSSHRTSIATQYFGPGTRLTVL.

A remark on this clonotype: A much larger clone differs from this one at a single base, so this may be a read error. J is TRBJ2-2 and V is TRBV30, with D perhaps TRBD2 (5 bases). This CDR3 contains 14 residues. Germline V gene lookup returns CDR1 GTSNPN and CDR2 SVGIG (reference sequence). CDR3 region: CTWRGQVNTGELFF. The CDR3 DNA reads as TGTACCTGGAGAGGGCAGGTCAACACCGGGGAGCTGTTTTTT.

To note about this clonotype: The junction departs from the called germline gene at one end, perhaps through a read error. The rearrangement joins TRBV4-3 to TRBJ1-5, with D possibly being TRBD1 (5 bases). The CDR3 contains 15 residues. Germline CDR1 reads LGHNA; CDR2 reads YSLEER. The CDR3 is CARSQGPGGDQSQHF. The CDR3 DNA reads TGCGCCAGGAGCCAAGGGCCGGGGGGGGATCAGTCCCAGCATTTT.

This clonotype has ten or more counts. This sequence joins TRBV5-4 and TRBJ2-5; a weak D match, TRBD1 (6 bases). This CDR3 spans 14 amino acids. CDR1 is SGHNT and CDR2 is YYREEE in the germline V gene (reference sequence). Between the trimmed V and J ends, which lost 4 bases and 0 bases, there was a span of 10 bases. The CDR3 loop reads CASSPGQNQETQYF. The DNA of the CDR3 is TGTGCCAGCAGCCCCGGACAGAACCAAGAGACCCAGTACTTC.

V usage is TRBV24-1 and J usage is TRBJ2-1; 7 bases line up with TRBD1. The CDR3 spans 17 residues. V shed 2 bases and J 7 bases; nucleotides not matched to a gene: 13. Germline CDR1 KGHDR, CDR2 SFDVKD. The CDR3 is CATSDSHDRVRRNEQFF. Here the CDR3 DNA reads TGTGCCACCAGTGATTCCCACGACAGGGTAAGGAGAAATGAGCAGTTCTTC.

In its sample, this clonotype was seen many times. CDR3 coding DNA: TGCGCCAGCAGAAAAGGGACTAGCGGGGGCTACAATGAGCAGTTCTTC. Its protein is CASRKGTSGGYNEQFF. This chain joins TRBV5-1 and TRBJ2-1; 14 nucleotides match TRBD2. CDR1 SGHRS and CDR2 YFSETQ come from the germline V gene. Trimming at V came to 5 bases and at J to 3 bases, leaving 4 bases not matched to a gene. The CDR3 contains 16 residues.

This clonotype was counted once. V and J are TRBV6-5 and TRBJ1-6; D is unresolved. Germline V lookup: CDR1 MNHEY, CDR2 SVGAGI. Deletions cut 6 bases from V and 9 bases from J, with 12 bases between. CDR3 length equals 13 residues. In DNA form, the CDR3 reads TGTGCCAGCAGCTACGATGAATGTTCACCCCTCCACTTT. Amino acid sequence: CASSYDECSPLHF.

Concerning this clonotype: Given a much more abundant clone one base away, this may be a read error. The chain carries TRBV12-3 or TRBV12-4 and TRBJ1-6, with 7 bases identical to TRBD1. This CDR3 is built from 14 residues. CDR3 sequence (DNA): TGTGTCAGCAGTCGGACAGGACCTAATTCACCCCTCCACTTT. Its translation: CVSSRTGPNSPLHF.

This chain connects TRBV7-9 to TRBJ1-6, with D unclear. Germline V CDR1 and CDR2: SEHNR, FQNEAQ (reference sequence). V was pared by 5 bases and J by 9 bases, with 23 bases between. The CDR3 has 17 amino acids. The CDR3 sequence: CASSHTTAGARTSPLHF. CDR3 DNA: TGTGCCAGCAGCCATACAACGGCCGGAGCAAGGACTTCACCCCTCCACTTT.

This clonotype was found many times. The J gene is TRBJ2-6, the V gene TRBV12-3 or TRBV12-4, with D possibly being TRBD1 (6 bases). The CDR3 is 18 amino acids. Trimming cost V 4 bases and J 0 bases, with 16 bases left between them. The CDR3 here is CASSSRQADFSGANVLTF. The CDR3 DNA sequence: TGTGCCAGCAGTTCCCGACAGGCGGACTTCTCTGGGGCCAACGTCCTGACTTTC.

As to this clonotype: No conserved phenylalanine or tryptophan is present at the end of the CDR3, so a read error is the likely explanation. The chain links TRBV6-1 to TRBJ2-3, with 10 bases lining up with TRBD2. CDR3 length: 15 amino acids. In germline, CDR1 is MNHNS, CDR2 SASEGT. The CDR3 DNA sequence: TGTGACAGCAGTTTGTTGTCTAGCGGGAGCCATACGCAGTATCTT. Protein: CDSSLLSSGSHTQYL.

Points on this clonotype: A much larger clone lies one base from this, so it may be a read error. V usage is TRBV20-1 and J usage is TRBJ2-1, with D unresolved. Germline CDR1 is DFQATT and CDR2 is SNEGSKA (reference sequence). Trimming pared 0 bases from V and 6 bases from J, leaving 12 bases between. The CDR3 totals 14 residues. CDR3 DNA sequence: TGCAGTGCTAGAGATCGGTTGAAGAGCAATGAGCAGTTCTTC. It is translated as CSARDRLKSNEQFF.

This clonotype has ten or more counts. The rearrangement uses TRBV12-5 and TRBJ2-3, with 7 bases matching TRBD1. V trimming: 4 bases; J trimming: 1 base; junction bases outside the gene matches: 11. The CDR3 is 17 amino acids. CDR1 and CDR2 from the germline V gene are LGHNT and FRNRAP. DNA for the CDR3: TGTGCTAGTGGTTCAACCAAGACAGGGAAGCGCACAGATACGCAGTATTTT. This translates into CASGSTKTGKRTDTQYF.

About this clonotype: The junction departs from germline at one end; a sequencing error may be responsible. This chain connects TRBV12-3 or TRBV12-4 to TRBJ2-3; 7 bases line up with TRBD2. The CDR3 extends over 16 amino acids. The CDR3: CDSSSDLWGGRDTQYF. Here the CDR3 DNA reads TGTGACAGCAGTTCCGATTTGTGGGGGGGACGTGATACGCAGTATTTT.

Remarks on this clonotype: An end of the junction differs from the germline gene, which may be a read error. This chain links TRBV6-2 or TRBV6-3 with TRBJ1-5; D gene ambiguous. This CDR3 contains 14 residues. Germline loops: CDR1 MNHEY, CDR2 SVGEGT. CDR3 sequence: CAGSYAAVQTPQHF. Written as DNA, the CDR3 is TGTGCCGGCAGTTACGCGGCAGTTCAAACCCCCCAGCATTTT.

The V and J genes are TRBV29-1 and TRBJ2-1; 13 bases are a match to TRBD2. CDR3 length: 18 residues. CDR1 is SQVTM and CDR2 is ANQGSEA in the germline V gene. Losses at the gene ends were 6 bases for V and 6 bases for J; bases not matched to a gene: 17. In DNA form, the CDR3 reads TGCAGCGTCCCCCGACGACTAGCGGGGGGCCTCCTAACCAATGAGCAGTTCTTC. Its translation: CSVPRRLAGGLLTNEQFF.

Points on this clonotype: The junction differs from germline at one of its ends, possibly a read error. The chain recombines TRBV11-2 with TRBJ2-3; possibly TRBD2 for D (5 bases). The CDR3 sequence is 16 residues long. CDR1 and CDR2 (germline): SGHAT, FQNNGV. CDR3: CACSYEGGLGTDTQYF. The DNA for the CDR3 is TGTGCCTGCAGCTATGAGGGTGGTTTAGGAACAGATACGCAGTATTTT.